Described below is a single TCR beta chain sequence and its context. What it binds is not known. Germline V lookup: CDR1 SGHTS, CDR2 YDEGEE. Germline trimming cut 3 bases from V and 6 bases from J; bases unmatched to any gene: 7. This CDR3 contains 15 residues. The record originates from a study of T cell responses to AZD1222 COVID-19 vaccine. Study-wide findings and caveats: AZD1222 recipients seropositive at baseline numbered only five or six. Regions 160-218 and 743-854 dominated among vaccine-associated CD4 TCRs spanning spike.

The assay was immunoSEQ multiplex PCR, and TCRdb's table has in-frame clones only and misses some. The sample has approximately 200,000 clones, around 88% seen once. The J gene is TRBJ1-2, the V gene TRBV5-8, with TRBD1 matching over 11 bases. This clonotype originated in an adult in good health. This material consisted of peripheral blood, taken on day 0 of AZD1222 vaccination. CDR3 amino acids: CASSSWGQGVDGYTF. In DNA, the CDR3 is TGTGCCAGCAGCTCTTGGGGACAGGGGGTCGATGGCTACACCTTC.